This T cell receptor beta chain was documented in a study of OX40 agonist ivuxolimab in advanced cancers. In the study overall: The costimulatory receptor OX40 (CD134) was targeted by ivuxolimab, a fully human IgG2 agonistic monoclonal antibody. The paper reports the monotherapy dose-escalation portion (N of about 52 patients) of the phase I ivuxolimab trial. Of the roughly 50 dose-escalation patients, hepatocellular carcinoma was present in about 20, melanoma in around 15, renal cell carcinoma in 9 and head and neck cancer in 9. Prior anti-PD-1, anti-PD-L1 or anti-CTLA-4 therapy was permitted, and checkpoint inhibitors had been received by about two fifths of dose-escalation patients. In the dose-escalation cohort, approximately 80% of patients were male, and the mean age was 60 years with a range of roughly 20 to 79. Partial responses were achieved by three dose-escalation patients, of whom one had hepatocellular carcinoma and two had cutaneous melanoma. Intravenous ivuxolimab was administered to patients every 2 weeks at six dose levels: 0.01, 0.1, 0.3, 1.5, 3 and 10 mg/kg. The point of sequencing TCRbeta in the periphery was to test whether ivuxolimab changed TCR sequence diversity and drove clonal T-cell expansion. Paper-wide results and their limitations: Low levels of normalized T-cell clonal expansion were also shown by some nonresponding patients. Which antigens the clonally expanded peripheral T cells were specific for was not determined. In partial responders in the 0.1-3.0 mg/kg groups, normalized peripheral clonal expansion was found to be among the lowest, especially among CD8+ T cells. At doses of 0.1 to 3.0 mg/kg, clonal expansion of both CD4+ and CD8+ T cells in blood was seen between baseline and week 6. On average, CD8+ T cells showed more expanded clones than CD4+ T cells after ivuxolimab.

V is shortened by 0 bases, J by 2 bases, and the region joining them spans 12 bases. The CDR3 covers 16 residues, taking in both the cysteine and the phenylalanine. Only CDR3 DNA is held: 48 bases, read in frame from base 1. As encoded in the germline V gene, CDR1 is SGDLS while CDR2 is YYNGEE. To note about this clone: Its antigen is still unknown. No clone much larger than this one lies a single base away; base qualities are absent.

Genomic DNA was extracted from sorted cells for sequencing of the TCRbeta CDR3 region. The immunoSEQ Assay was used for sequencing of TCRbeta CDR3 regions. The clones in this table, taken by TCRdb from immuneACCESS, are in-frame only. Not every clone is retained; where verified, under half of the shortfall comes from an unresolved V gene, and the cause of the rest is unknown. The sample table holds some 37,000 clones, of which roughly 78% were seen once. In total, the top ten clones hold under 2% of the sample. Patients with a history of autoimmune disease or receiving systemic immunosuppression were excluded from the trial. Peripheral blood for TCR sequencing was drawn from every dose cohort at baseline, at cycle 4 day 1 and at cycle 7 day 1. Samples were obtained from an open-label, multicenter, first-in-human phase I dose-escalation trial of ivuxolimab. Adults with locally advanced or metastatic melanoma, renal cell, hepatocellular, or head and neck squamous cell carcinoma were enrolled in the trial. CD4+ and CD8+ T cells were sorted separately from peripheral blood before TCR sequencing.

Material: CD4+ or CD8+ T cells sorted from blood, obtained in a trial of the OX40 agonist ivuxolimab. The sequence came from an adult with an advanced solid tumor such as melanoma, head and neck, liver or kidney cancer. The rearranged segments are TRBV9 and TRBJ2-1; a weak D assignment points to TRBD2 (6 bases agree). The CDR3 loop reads CASSVGGGAAYNEQFF. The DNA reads TGTGCCAGCAGCGTAGGAGGAGGGGCGGCCTACAATGAGCAGTTCTTC.